The 14 T cell receptor beta chains reported below all come from one sample, sequenced in a study of siplizumab effects on memory and regulatory T cells. Profiled with immunoSEQ multiplex PCR; TCRdb holds only in-frame clones, not every one. The sample shows some 100,000 clones, around 93% of them seen only once. Sequencing was performed on non-Treg CD4+ T cells sorted from blood. The receptor set was obtained from a human donor in good health.

The chain links TRBV25-1 to TRBJ2-6, with 12 bases identical to TRBD1. Trimming removed 5 bases from V and 0 bases from J; junction bases left unmatched: 2. The CDR3 runs 17 residues. Germline lookup yields CDR1 MGHDK and CDR2 SYGVNS. CDR3 nucleotides: TGTGCCAGCAGTCCGGGACAGGGGGCCTCTGGGGCCAACGTCCTGACTTTC. Translated, it gives CASSPGQGASGANVLTF.

The chain combines TRBV10-2 with TRBJ2-7; D is perhaps TRBD2 (6 bases). CDR1 is WSHSY, CDR2 SAAADI, per germline. The ends were cut back, 8 bases at V and 6 bases at J, with 14 bases in the middle. This CDR3 comprises 12 residues. As DNA, the CDR3 is TGCGCCAGCTGGGCTAGCGCAACCGAGCAGTACTTC. Translation gives CASWASATEQYF.

This clone was detected only once. The chain employs TRBV4-2 and TRBJ2-3; 8 bases agree with TRBD1. Looked up from germline, CDR1 is LGHNA and CDR2 is YNFKEQ. Trimming cost V 5 bases and J 4 bases; bases outside gene matches: 5. The CDR3 contains 14 residues. CDR3 bases: TGTGCCAGCAGCGTCGGACAGGGATCAGATACGCAGTATTTT. Encoded protein: CASSVGQGSDTQYF.

V is TRBV30 and J is TRBJ1-1; D is perhaps TRBD1 (5 bases). The CDR3 is made up of 13 amino acids. Trimming pared 7 bases from V and 4 bases from J, leaving 16 bases between. The germline V gene encodes CDR1 GTSNPN and CDR2 SVGIG (reference sequence). Written as DNA, the CDR3 is TGTGCCTTAGGGCCAGGGTGGGGCACTGAAGCTTTCTTT. Translation: CALGPGWGTEAFF.

This chain's CDR3 is CASLEVGELFF. The CDR3 coding sequence is TGTGCCAGCTTAGAAGTCGGGGAGCTGTTTTTT. The J gene is TRBJ2-2, the V gene TRBV6-5; no clear D. The CDR3 runs 11 residues. Deletions cut 8 bases from V and 7 bases from J, with 8 bases between. The germline gives CDR1 MNHEY, CDR2 SVGAGI.

CDR3 sequence (DNA): TGTGCCAGCAGCGACGGGACCCAGCAAGAGACCCAGTACTTC. Its translation: CASSDGTQQETQYF. This chain connects TRBV9 to TRBJ2-5; D may be TRBD1 or TRBD2 (5 bases each). Looked up from germline, CDR1 is SGDLS and CDR2 is YYNGEE. The CDR3 has 14 residues. V was trimmed by 3 bases and J by 2 bases, leaving 11 bases between them.

In its sample, this clone was seen a few times. The chain joins TRBV6-5 to TRBJ1-6; D possibly corresponds to TRBD1 (6 bases). V gave up 7 bases and J gave up 10 bases, with 17 bases separating them. CDR1 is MNHEY and CDR2 is SVGAGI in the germline V gene. The CDR3 covers 14 residues. As DNA, the CDR3 is TGTGCCAGCAACGGGGCAGGGGAGCGGTCACCCCTCCACTTT. Translated, it gives CASNGAGERSPLHF.

This chain joins TRBV10-3 and TRBJ2-7; either TRBD1 or TRBD2 may supply D (5 bases each). Looked up from germline, CDR1 is ENHRY and CDR2 is SYGVKD. This CDR3 has 15 residues. The V end lost 0 bases, the J end lost 3 bases, and 12 bases lay between the germline ends. The CDR3 here is CAISESGTVIYEQYF. CDR3 DNA sequence: TGTGCCATCAGTGAGTCCGGGACCGTTATCTACGAGCAGTACTTC.

The table lists this clone with a count of one. This chain connects TRBV11-2 to TRBJ2-2; D is perhaps TRBD1 (5 bases). Germline values: CDR1 SGHAT, CDR2 FQNNGV. Trimming pared 1 base from V and 7 bases from J, leaving 13 bases between. The CDR3 spans 15 residues. CDR3 region: CASSLAGFLNGELFF. CDR3 nucleotide sequence: TGTGCCAGCAGCTTAGCAGGGTTTCTTAACGGGGAGCTGTTTTTT. The full variable domain, with the rest looked up from reference TRBV11-2 and TRBJ2-2, is EAGVAQSPRYKIIEKRQSVAFWCNPISGHATLYWYQQILGQGPKLLIQFQNNGVVDDSQLPKDRFSAERLKGVDSTLKIQPAKLEDSAVYLCASSLAGFLNGELFFGEGSRLTVL.

The rearrangement links TRBV29-1 to TRBJ2-2; D ambiguous. The CDR3 length is 11 residues. The V gene's germline CDR1 is SQVTM and CDR2 ANQGSEA. Trimming removed 1 base at V and 4 bases at J, with 1 base between. The CDR3 loop is CSVEGTGELFF. As DNA, the CDR3 is TGCAGCGTTGAAGGCACCGGGGAGCTGTTTTTT.

This clone was detected a few times. The V call is TRBV5-1, the J call TRBJ2-5; D remains unclear. The germline V gene encodes CDR1 SGHRS and CDR2 YFSETQ. The CDR3 is 15 residues long. Deletions cut 0 bases from V and 2 bases from J, with 11 bases between. The CDR3 DNA is TGCGCCAGCAGCTTGGGGCCTGTCAAACAAGAGACCCAGTACTTC. Protein product: CASSLGPVKQETQYF.

The V gene is TRBV5-1, the J gene TRBJ2-3; D possibly corresponds to TRBD1 (5 bases). This CDR3 is 14 amino acids long. Trimming stripped 0 bases from V and 6 bases from J, with 11 bases between. Germline loops: CDR1 SGHRS, CDR2 YFSETQ. The CDR3 reads CASSLAQGTDTQYF. CDR3 sequence (DNA): TGCGCCAGCAGCTTGGCGCAGGGTACGGATACGCAGTATTTT. The full variable domain, its missing parts supplied by reference TRBV5-1 and TRBJ2-3, is KAGVTQTPRYLIKTRGQQVTLSCSPISGHRSVSWYQQTPGQGLQFLFEYFSETQRNKGNFPGRFSGRQFSNSRSEMNVSTLELGDSALYLCASSLAQGTDTQYFGPGTRLTVL.

The V call is TRBV10-3, the J call TRBJ1-4; TRBD1 matches at 7 bases. The germline V gene encodes CDR1 ENHRY and CDR2 SYGVKD. With V trimmed by 0 bases and J by 7 bases, 5 bases remained unmatched. CDR3 length: 15 residues. CDR3 loop: CAISESGGRGEKLFF. CDR3 bases: TGTGCCATCAGTGAGTCAGGGGGCCGGGGTGAAAAACTGTTTTTT.

Here the CDR3 reads CASSPMAIYSNQPQHF. The CDR3 DNA follows: TGTGCCAGTAGTCCGATGGCAATCTATAGCAATCAGCCCCAGCATTTT. V usage is TRBV19 and J usage is TRBJ1-5; D remains unclear. The length of the CDR3 is 16 residues. Germline assignment: CDR1 LNHDA and CDR2 SQIVND (reference sequence). Trimming stripped 5 bases from V and 0 bases from J, with 14 bases between.